This T cell receptor beta chain derives from a study of blood T cell repertoires in COVID-19. Across the study: In each case, the material was cDNA or gDNA derived from T cells, B-cell-depleted T cells, or PBMCs.

The authors' processing: Nucleated cell number was recorded as an estimate derived from reference gene primer amplification. Measured with immunoSEQ multiplex PCR; TCRdb has only the in-frame clones, and not every one. D and trimming were read from the DNA, whereas the V and J calls and clone size are those reported in that table. The sample has about 150,000 clones, about 85% seen once. Seattle's cohort entered during active infection and was followed longitudinally. This CDR3 has 15 residues. Unmatched junction bases numbered 8, after V lost 3 bases and J lost 6 bases. Germline CDR1 is SGHKS and CDR2 is YYEKEE (reference sequence).

The sequenced sample consisted of peripheral blood. This chain links TRBV5-5 with TRBJ2-3; 9 nucleotides agree with TRBD2. The clonotype was recovered from a man in his sixties with COVID-19, enrolled during active disease. The CDR3 protein is CASSSLAGEADTQYF. The CDR3 nucleotides read TGTGCCAGCAGCTCTTTAGCGGGAGAGGCGGATACGCAGTATTTT.